These T cell receptor beta chains were read from a single sample in a study of naive and memory T cell subsets. TCRdb redid the calling of the UMI-ligation and nested PCR reads with MiXCR, one entry per CDR3 protein. The data contain about 120,000 distinct CDR3 sequences, 35% to 40% of them singletons. The material sequenced was central memory CD4+ T cells from blood. The origin of the receptors is a human donor in good health. The CDR3 runs from the conserved cysteine through the conserved F or W. Each record gives: J gene, D gene, V gene, clone size, CDR3 DNA, CDR3 protein. The D gene is left open where the match is weak. Some rows have no size entry. The others give once, few or many, or a class for an expanded clone.

TRBJ1-2,NA,TRBV20-1,few,TGCAGTGCTAGACAACAGGGAGTACGCTATGGCTACACCTTC,CSARQQGVRYGYTF
TRBJ1-1,TRBD1,TRBV3-1,NA,TGTGCCAGCAGGGACAGGGGCAACACTGAAGCTTTCTTT,CASRDRGNTEAFF
TRBJ2-6,NA,TRBV29-1,NA,TGCAGCGTTGGTATTGGGGCCAACGTCCTGACTTTC,CSVGIGANVLTF
TRBJ2-1,TRBD1,TRBV5-1,NA,TGCGCCAGCAGCTCGACCGGGACAGCCTACAATGAGCAGTTCTTC,CASSSTGTAYNEQFF
TRBJ2-3,NA,TRBV5-4,few,TGTGCCAGCAGCTTGGATGGAATGGCAGATACGCAGTATTTT,CASSLDGMADTQYF
TRBJ2-3,NA,TRBV4-3,few,TGCGCCAGCAGCCAAGAGACGGGGGCGGGCACAGATACGCAGTATTTT,CASSQETGAGTDTQYF
TRBJ2-5,TRBD2,TRBV5-1,NA,TGCGCCAGCAGCCAAGGGACTAGCATTCTAGAGACCCAGTACTTC,CASSQGTSILETQYF
TRBJ2-7,NA,TRBV10-3,NA,TGTGCCATCAGTGTGGACATACGCTACGAGCAGTACTTC,CAISVDIRYEQYF
TRBJ2-1,NA,TRBV11-3,NA,TGTGCCAGCAGCTTAAGAGCGGCCGCCTACAATGAGCAGTTCTTC,CASSLRAAAYNEQFF
TRBJ1-5,TRBD1,TRBV7-2,NA,TGTGCCAGCAGCTTAGGACAGGGAAAGTCTCAGCCCCAGCATTTT,CASSLGQGKSQPQHF
TRBJ2-2,NA,TRBV6-1,NA,TGTGCCAGCAGGACGTTAAGGGACTCCTTAGCCGGGGAGCTGTTTTTT,CASRTLRDSLAGELFF
TRBJ1-6,NA,TRBV9,NA,TGTGCCAGCAGCCTTGTGGGGGATTCACCCCTCCACTTT,CASSLVGDSPLHF
TRBJ2-5,NA,TRBV30,NA,TGTGCCTGGAGCTTACGCCCCAATCAATTGCGGGAGACCCAGTACTTC,CAWSLRPNQLRETQYF
TRBJ1-1,NA,TRBV18,NA,TGTGCCAGCTCACCACAGTCCGACACTGAAGCTTTCTTT,CASSPQSDTEAFF
TRBJ2-1,NA,TRBV10-3,NA,TGTGCCATCAGTGAGACGGGGAGTTACAATGAGCAGTTCTTC,CAISETGSYNEQFF
TRBJ1-1,TRBD1,TRBV12-3/TRBV12-4,NA,TGTGCCAGCAGTTTTAGGGGGCGGATTAACACTGAAGCTTTCTTT,CASSFRGRINTEAFF
TRBJ2-5,NA,TRBV5-5,NA,TGTGCCAGCAGCAGTCCCCGGGGGCGTAACCAAGAGACCCAGTACTTC,CASSSPRGRNQETQYF
TRBJ2-1,TRBD2,TRBV7-2,NA,TGTGCCAGCAGCTTAGCGGGAGGGTACAATGAGCAGTTCTTC,CASSLAGGYNEQFF
TRBJ2-1,TRBD2,TRBV2,few,TGTGCCAGCACCTCTTCAGGACTAGCGGGAGTTCGGAATGAGCAGTTCTTC,CASTSSGLAGVRNEQFF
TRBJ1-2,NA,TRBV20-1,few,TGCAGTGCAAGCCCCCCAGGGTCCTATGGCTACACCTTC,CSASPPGSYGYTF
TRBJ2-6,TRBD1,TRBV28,NA,TGTGCCAGCAGTTCCGCGAACAGGGGGTATTCTGGGGCCAACGTCCTGACTTTC,CASSSANRGYSGANVLTF
TRBJ2-6,NA,TRBV5-1,many,TGCGCCAGCAGCTTGTCGCGACAGAGCTCTGGGGCCAACGTCCTGACTTTC,CASSLSRQSSGANVLTF
TRBJ1-3,NA,TRBV12-3/TRBV12-4,NA,TGTGCCAGCAGTTTAGCCTCTGGAAACACCATATATTTT,CASSLASGNTIYF
TRBJ2-3,NA,TRBV29-1,many,TGCAGCGTGGCCCAAAAGGGCACAGATACGCAGTATTTT,CSVAQKGTDTQYF
TRBJ2-4,NA,TRBV28,few,TGTGCCAGCAGGCCCTCTAGAGGTTTGGGCAAAAACATTCAGTACTTC,CASRPSRGLGKNIQYF
TRBJ1-4,NA,TRBV6-1,NA,TGTGCCAGCAGGTCGACAGCTAATGAAAAACTGTTTTTT,CASRSTANEKLFF
TRBJ2-1,NA,TRBV4-2,few,TGTGCCAGCAGCCAAGAACTTCGGGGGGAGCAGTTCTTC,CASSQELRGEQFF
TRBJ2-7,TRBD2,TRBV20-1,many,TGCAGTGCTAGAGGTACCCGAAGACTAGCGGGAGCTTTCGAGCAGTACTTC,CSARGTRRLAGAFEQYF
TRBJ2-5,NA,TRBV20-1,few,TGCAGTGCCTGGGAGCTGCAAGAGACCCAGTACTTC,CSAWELQETQYF
TRBJ2-3,TRBD1,TRBV28,NA,TGTGCCAGCAGCTGGACAGGGAATACGCAGTATTTT,CASSWTGNTQYF
TRBJ2-1,TRBD2,TRBV6-5,once,TGTGCCAGCAGGTCTAGCGGGGCATCCTACAATGAGCAGTTCTTC,CASRSSGASYNEQFF
TRBJ2-7,TRBD2,TRBV20-1,NA,TGCAGTCTCGGACTAGCGGGATTAGGCTACGAGCAGTACTTC,CSLGLAGLGYEQYF
TRBJ2-3,NA,TRBV5-4,few,TGTGCCAGCAGTCCGACGAGCGTAGTTCGCACAGATACGCAGTATTTT,CASSPTSVVRTDTQYF
TRBJ1-5,NA,TRBV20-1,few,TGCAGTGCTAGAGTCTCAGGGGCCTTAAAGCCCCAGCATTTT,CSARVSGALKPQHF
TRBJ2-3,NA,TRBV4-1,NA,TGCGCCAGCAGCCAAGATCGGAGCGGAAATCGGGGTACGCAGTATTTT,CASSQDRSGNRGTQYF
TRBJ1-6,TRBD1,TRBV28,NA,TGTGCCAGCAGTTCGGGGACAGTTAATTCACCCCTCCACTTT,CASSSGTVNSPLHF
TRBJ1-1,NA,TRBV29-1,NA,TGCAGCGGGCGGACAGATGAAGCTTTCTTT,CSGRTDEAFF
TRBJ2-7,NA,TRBV29-1,few,TGCAGCGGCAGGGGCTCCTACGAGCAGTACTTC,CSGRGSYEQYF
TRBJ2-7,NA,TRBV12-3/TRBV12-4,few,TGTGCCAGCAGTCCGGGGACCCTCTCCTACGAGCAGTACTTC,CASSPGTLSYEQYF
TRBJ2-1,NA,TRBV2,few,TGTGCCAGCAGTGCTCTAGCGTTAACCTACAATGAGCAGTTCTTC,CASSALALTYNEQFF
TRBJ2-1,NA,TRBV7-9,few,TGTGCCAGCAGCTTAGTCGAGGGGAACAATGAGCAGTTCTTC,CASSLVEGNNEQFF
TRBJ2-7,NA,TRBV29-1,few,TGCAGCGTGGGGGGGGCCACCTACGAGCAGTACTTC,CSVGGATYEQYF
TRBJ2-7,TRBD1,TRBV12-3/TRBV12-4,NA,TGTGCCAGCAAGGGACAGGGAGGCTCTTCCGGCTCCTACGAGCAGTACTTC,CASKGQGGSSGSYEQYF
TRBJ2-6,NA,TRBV4-2,few,TGTGCCAGCAGCCAAGACGCCGCCGGTGGGGCCAACGTCCTGACTTTC,CASSQDAAGGANVLTF
TRBJ1-1,NA,TRBV18,NA,TGTGCCAGCTCACTGTATACAGGGAGCAACACTGAAGCTTTCTTT,CASSLYTGSNTEAFF
TRBJ2-3,NA,TRBV7-2,NA,TGTGCCAGCAGCTTAGACTATTTAAGCACAGATACGCAGTATTTT,CASSLDYLSTDTQYF
TRBJ2-1,TRBD2,TRBV12-3/TRBV12-4,many,TGTGCCAGCAGTTTGAGACTAGCGGCCATCAATGAGCAGTTCTTC,CASSLRLAAINEQFF
TRBJ2-3,TRBD2,TRBV10-1,few,TGCGCCAGCAGTGAGTTCGTGGGAGGGCCGTCAGATACGCAGTATTTT,CASSEFVGGPSDTQYF
TRBJ2-5,NA,TRBV6-1,NA,TGTGCCAGCAGTACAATGCGGGAGACCCAGTACTTC,CASSTMRETQYF
TRBJ2-1,NA,TRBV12-3/TRBV12-4,NA,TGTGCCAGCGGAAGGTGGGGGAGCAGTGAGCAGTTCTTC,CASGRWGSSEQFF
TRBJ1-5,NA,TRBV28,NA,TGTGCCAGCAGTTTCTCAGGGCTGAGTCAGCCCCAGCATTTT,CASSFSGLSQPQHF